The 20 T cell receptor beta chains in this list originate from one sample, sequenced in a study of blood T cell repertoires in COVID-19. The protocol was immunoSEQ multiplex PCR, while the TCRdb copy is restricted to in-frame clones and leaves out a portion. Here the sample spans some 240,000 clones, around 82% being singletons. What was sequenced was PBMCs or T cells enriched from blood (not recorded which). Source of these receptors: a man aged 45-60 years who had recovered from COVID-19.

This chain joins TRBV3-1 (or the pseudogene TRBV3-2) and TRBJ2-7; D may be TRBD2 (5 bases). The CDR3 is made up of 14 amino acids. Trimming took off 4 bases at V and 2 bases at J, with 12 bases between the two ends. Per germline, CDR1 LGHDT and CDR2 YNNKEL (reference sequence). The DNA of the CDR3 is TGTGCCAGCAGCCCCCCCGGGAAGACCTACGAGCAGTACTTC. Protein sequence: CASSPPGKTYEQYF.

This rearrangement joins TRBV7-3 to TRBJ2-3, with D possibly matching TRBD2 (6 bases). CDR3 length: 13 amino acids. V shed 5 bases and J shed 6 bases, with 12 bases lying between them. Germline CDR1 SGHTA, CDR2 FQGTGA. The CDR3 protein is CASSAEGRDTQYF. The CDR3 coding sequence is TGTGCCAGCAGCGCCGAGGGGAGGGATACGCAGTATTTT.

About this clone itself: The sample holds other DNA sequences that translate to the same CDR3. The chain couples TRBV5-1 to TRBJ2-2; the match to TRBD1 covers 7 bases. Germline CDR1 reads SGHRS; CDR2 reads YFSETQ. CDR3 length: 15 amino acids. J lost 3 bases, V lost 0 bases, and 2 bases had no gene match. CDR3 DNA sequence: TGCGCCAGCAGCTTGGACAGGGGAGACACCGGGGAGCTGTTTTTT. It is translated as CASSLDRGDTGELFF.

This chain joins TRBV27 and TRBJ1-6; maybe TRBD1 (5 bases). Germline CDR1 reads MNHEY; CDR2 reads SMNVEV (reference sequence). This CDR3 is built from 16 residues. Between the trimmed V and J ends, which lost 3 bases and 2 bases, there was a span of 11 bases. DNA of the CDR3: TGTGCCAGCAGTTTGGCAGGGAACCCCTATAATTCACCCCTCCACTTT. Translated, it gives CASSLAGNPYNSPLHF.

The V call is TRBV2, the J call TRBJ1-6; possible D gene TRBD1, 5 bases. The germline V gene has CDR1 SNHLY and CDR2 FYNNEI. The CDR3 totals 17 residues. V gave up 6 bases and J gave up 0 bases, with 15 bases separating them. CDR3 nucleotides: TGTGCCAGCAGCTGGGACTTTGAAAGCTCCTATAATTCACCCCTCCACTTT. Its translation: CASSWDFESSYNSPLHF.

In DNA, the CDR3 is TGTGCCAGCAGTTTATTTGGGGCGGAGCAGTACTTC. Translated, it gives CASSLFGAEQYF. This chain joins TRBV12-3 or TRBV12-4 and TRBJ2-7, with TRBD1 as a possible D gene (5 bases). The V gene lost 2 bases and the J gene lost 7 bases, with 9 bases spanning the gap. The CDR3 is 12 residues long.

The chain couples TRBV7-2 to TRBJ2-7; D may be TRBD2 (6 bases). The CDR3 covers 15 residues. Germline V gene lookup returns CDR1 SGHTA and CDR2 FQGNSA. Trimming pared 5 bases from V and 7 bases from J, leaving 21 bases between. CDR3: CASSTSVGGSGEQYF. The CDR3 DNA reads TGTGCCAGCAGCACCAGCGTCGGGGGATCAGGGGAGCAGTACTTC.

This chain connects TRBV28 to TRBJ2-7, with 7 bases aligning to TRBD2. V shed 4 bases, J shed 3 bases, and the junction held 9 bases outside the gene matches. The CDR3 contains 15 residues. Germline lookup yields CDR1 MDHEN and CDR2 SYDVKM. CDR3 bases: TGTGCCAGCAGTTCTCCGGGGGGTGGTGGCTACGAGCAGTACTTC. Translation: CASSSPGGGGYEQYF.

This sequence joins TRBV14 and TRBJ2-5; TRBD2 agrees at 11 bases. This CDR3 has 16 residues. With V trimmed by 4 bases and J by 2 bases, 6 bases remained unmatched. The germline CDR1 and CDR2 sequences are SGHDN and FVKESK. DNA for the CDR3: TGTGCCAGCAGCCTACTAGCGGGGGCCCAACAAGAGACCCAGTACTTC. It translates to CASSLLAGAQQETQYF. The complete variable domain, with remaining parts taken from reference TRBV14 and TRBJ2-5, reads EAGVTQFPSHSVIEKGQTVTLRCDPISGHDNLYWYRRVMGKEIKFLLHFVKESKQDESGMPNNRFLAERTGGTYSTLKVQPAELEDSGVYFCASSLLAGAQQETQYFGPGTRLLVL.

The chain links TRBV5-1 to TRBJ2-7, with 7 bases fitting TRBD1. CDR1 is SGHRS and CDR2 is YFSETQ in the germline V gene. The ends lost 4 bases at V and 0 bases at J; junction bases unmatched: 4. The CDR3 has 14 amino acids. CDR3 region: CASSDGQDSYEQYF. In DNA form, the CDR3 reads TGCGCCAGCAGCGACGGACAGGACTCCTACGAGCAGTACTTC.

This clone came up a few times. The genes are TRBV27 and TRBJ2-7, with D maybe TRBD2 (6 bases). The V end lost 4 bases, the J end lost 1 base, and 14 bases lay between the germline ends. This CDR3 contains 15 residues. Germline CDR1 is MNHEY and CDR2 is SMNVEV (reference sequence). CDR3 bases: TGTGCCAGCAGTTGGGACGGGAGTGAGTCCTACGAGCAGTACTTC. Translating gives CASSWDGSESYEQYF.

The chain combines TRBV6-5 with TRBJ1-6, with unresolved D. Per the germline V gene, CDR1 is MNHEY and CDR2 is SVGAGI. Trimming removed 5 bases from V and 8 bases from J, with 10 bases in between. This CDR3 region has 13 residues. The CDR3 nucleotides are TGTGCCAGCAGTCCACAGCGGGATTCACCCCTCCACTTT. Residues: CASSPQRDSPLHF.

The CDR3 bases are TGTGCCAGCAGCCGGACAGACAGGGGGTTGGGAAAACTGTTTTTT. Amino acids: CASSRTDRGLGKLFF. The V gene is TRBV7-8, the J gene TRBJ1-4, with 9 bases matching TRBD1. The J segment lost 10 bases and the V segment lost 5 bases, leaving 11 bases of the junction unmatched. This CDR3 region has 15 residues. Germline CDR1 and CDR2: SGHVS and FQNEAQ.

The chain is built from TRBV10-3 and TRBJ2-5; 9 bases are shared with TRBD2. J lost 4 bases, V lost 4 bases, and 4 bases had no gene match. The CDR3 has 14 amino acids. The germline CDR1 and CDR2 sequences are ENHRY and SYGVKD. The CDR3 here is CAISGTSEGETQYF. Written as DNA, the CDR3 is TGTGCCATCAGTGGGACTAGCGAGGGAGAGACCCAGTACTTC.

The CDR3, as DNA: TGTGCCAGCAGCTCGACCGGGACAGGTGGGGGCTACACCTTC. It yields the protein CASSSTGTGGGYTF. This chain joins TRBV7-9 and TRBJ1-2; 8 bases are shared with TRBD1. V dropped 4 bases and J dropped 8; count of bases not matched to a gene: 9. CDR1 and CDR2 (germline): SEHNR, FQNEAQ (reference sequence). This CDR3 has 14 amino acids. Filled out from reference TRBV7-9 and TRBJ1-2, the complete variable domain reads DTGVSQNPRHKITKRGQNVTFRCDPISEHNRLYWYRQTLGQGPEFLTYFQNEAQLEKSRLLSDRFSAERPKGSFSTLEIQRTEQGDSAMYLCASSSTGTGGGYTFGSGTRLTVV.

The CDR3 reads CASSVAPGTANYGYTF. Written as DNA, the CDR3 is TGTGCCAGCAGCGTAGCGCCCGGGACAGCTAACTATGGCTACACCTTC. The V gene is TRBV9, the J gene TRBJ1-2; 7 bases match TRBD1. J was trimmed by 0 bases and V by 0 bases; bases with no gene match: 5. Germline V CDR1 and CDR2: SGDLS, YYNGEE. The CDR3 is 16 amino acids.

V and J are TRBV7-3 and TRBJ2-3; TRBD2 agrees at 11 bases. This CDR3 spans 18 amino acids. J gave up 9 bases and V 3 bases, and 17 bases lay outside the gene matches. CDR1 and CDR2 from the germline V gene are SGHTA and FQGTGA. The CDR3 DNA reads TGTGCCAGCAGCTTTACGACTAGCGGGGCTTCTTCGGTGGCAACGCAGTATTTT. Translating it yields CASSFTTSGASSVATQYF.

The chain couples TRBV5-1 to TRBJ2-7, with 11 bases fitting TRBD2. CDR1 and CDR2 from the germline V gene are SGHRS and YFSETQ. J lost 5 bases, V lost 1 base, and 5 bases had no gene match. The CDR3 covers 15 residues. CDR3 bases: TGCGCCAGCAGCTTGTCTAGCGGGGGGTTCAACGAGCAGTACTTC. This gives the protein CASSLSSGGFNEQYF.

The chain employs TRBV19 and TRBJ1-5; tentatively, D is TRBD1 (5 bases). This CDR3 region has 15 residues. The V end was cut by 5 bases, the J end by 7 bases, with 18 bases between. Germline CDR1 is LNHDA and CDR2 is SQIVND (reference sequence). The CDR3 coding sequence is TGTGCCAGTAGTTTGGGAGGGGCGTCAGGACAGCCCCAGCATTTT. Its protein product is CASSLGGASGQPQHF.

This clone was seen just once. This rearrangement joins TRBV30 to TRBJ2-5, with a possible D match to TRBD2 (6 bases). The CDR3 sequence is 14 residues long. V shed 3 bases and J shed 4 bases, with 15 bases lying between them. Germline CDR1 GTSNPN, CDR2 SVGIG (reference sequence). The CDR3 DNA follows: TGTGCCTGGAGCCGGTATCCCGGGGGAGAGACCCAGTACTTC. Translation gives CAWSRYPGGETQYF.